These 27 T cell receptor beta chains were sequenced from one sample in a study of CD8 T cells in ankylosing spondylitis. MiXCR was run by TCRdb on the 5' RACE reads, yielding one entry per CDR3 protein. This table holds some 7,000 distinct CDR3 sequences, about 3% found once. Material: blood, either unsorted or a sorted T cell fraction (not recorded which). Receptors originate from a female donor with ankylosing spondylitis or in good health (not recorded which).

This clonotype was recorded many times. The chain employs TRBV9 and TRBJ2-2, with D possibly being TRBD1 or TRBD2 (5 bases each). Germline V gene lookup returns CDR1 SGDLS and CDR2 YYNGEE. V lost 5 bases to trimming and J lost 3 bases, with 11 bases between them. The CDR3 extends over 14 amino acids. In nucleotides, the CDR3 is TGTGCCAGCAGTACCGGGACCGACACCGGGGAGCTGTTTTTT. It specifies CASSTGTDTGELFF.

Many counts were recorded for this clonotype. The rearrangement uses TRBV9 and TRBJ1-2; D is undetermined. V dropped 2 bases and J dropped 2 bases, with 10 bases sitting between them. Germline lookup yields CDR1 SGDLS and CDR2 YYNGEE. This CDR3 has 14 residues. This CDR3 reads CASSVSSQNYGYTF. In DNA form, the CDR3 reads TGTGCCAGCAGCGTTTCTTCCCAGAACTATGGCTACACCTTC.

This clonotype was found many times. The chain employs TRBV11-2 and TRBJ2-3; 10 nucleotides align to TRBD1. CDR3 size: 17 residues. V lost 5 bases to trimming and J lost 1 base; unmatched junction nucleotides: 9. Germline lookup yields CDR1 SGHAT and CDR2 FQNNGV. In nucleotides, the CDR3 is TGTGCCAGCAGCCAACCACTGACAGGGGGCGGCACAGATACGCAGTATTTT. Protein product: CASSQPLTGGGTDTQYF.

This clonotype has a count of ten or more. This chain joins TRBV9 and TRBJ2-5; TRBD1 agrees at 8 bases. The CDR3 runs to 15 residues. Trimming cost V 3 bases and J 5 bases; bases outside gene matches: 9. Per the germline V gene, CDR1 is SGDLS and CDR2 is YYNGEE. The CDR3 coding sequence is TGTGCCAGCAGCGCCCAGACAGGGGCTGGGGAGACCCAGTACTTC. It encodes CASSAQTGAGETQYF. The full variable domain, rest sourced from reference TRBV9 and TRBJ2-5, is DSGVTQTPKHLITATGQRVTLRCSPRSGDLSVYWYQQSLDQGLQFLIQYYNGEERAKGNILERFSAQQFPDLHSELNLSSLELGDSALYFCASSAQTGAGETQYFGPGTRLLVL.

This clonotype came up many times. The CDR3 DNA follows: TGTGCCAGCAGCGTAGGGACGCAGACCTACGAGCAGTACTTC. Its protein is CASSVGTQTYEQYF. The gene calls are TRBV9 and TRBJ2-7, with D unclear. The CDR3 has 14 amino acids. V was shortened by 0 bases and J by 2 bases, with 9 bases between the two germline ends. The germline CDR1 and CDR2 sequences are SGDLS and YYNGEE.

Judged by abundance, this clonotype is medium-sized. V and J are TRBV9 and TRBJ2-5; the match to TRBD1 covers 9 bases. The V and J ends lost 4 bases and 1 base, in that order; junction bases with no gene match: 2. The CDR3 runs 14 residues. From germline, CDR1 is SGDLS and CDR2 YYNGEE. In DNA, the CDR3 is TGTGCCAGCAGCTTGACAGGGGGCCAAGAGACCCAGTACTTC. Amino acids: CASSLTGGQETQYF.

This clonotype was recorded many times. The chain uses TRBV9 and TRBJ2-3; D is unclear. This CDR3 is 14 amino acids long. Trimming shortened V by 4 bases and J by 5 bases, and 14 bases separated the two germline ends. Germline CDR1 reads SGDLS; CDR2 reads YYNGEE. CDR3 loop: CASSLPPVGDTQYF. DNA for the CDR3: TGTGCCAGCAGCCTCCCTCCCGTGGGAGATACGCAGTATTTT.

At least ten counts were recorded for this clonotype. V gene TRBV9 combines with J gene TRBJ2-7; 8 bases match TRBD2. The CDR3 length is 13 residues. In germline, CDR1 is SGDLS, CDR2 YYNGEE. Trimming cost V 3 bases and J 2 bases; bases outside gene matches: 1. CDR3 sequence: CASSEGLAYEQYF. CDR3 DNA sequence: TGTGCCAGCAGCGAGGGACTAGCCTACGAGCAGTACTTC.

This clonotype ranks as medium-sized (0.01 to 0.1%). The J gene is TRBJ2-1, the V gene TRBV9; 9 nucleotides line up with TRBD1. This CDR3 has 15 residues. Germline values: CDR1 SGDLS, CDR2 YYNGEE. V lost 3 bases and J lost 6; bases outside the gene matches: 7. The CDR3 here is CASSAGQGYTNEQFF. The CDR3, as DNA: TGTGCCAGCAGCGCCGGACAGGGGTACACCAATGAGCAGTTCTTC.

This clonotype was counted ten times or more. This chain connects TRBV9 to TRBJ2-7; D is perhaps TRBD2 (6 bases). This CDR3 contains 15 residues. V was clipped by 3 bases and J by 2 bases, with 15 bases between them. Germline assignment: CDR1 SGDLS and CDR2 YYNGEE. Written as DNA, the CDR3 is TGTGCCAGCAGCGCAGTTGGGGGGAGCACCTACGAGCAGTACTTC. As protein: CASSAVGGSTYEQYF.

This clonotype was observed at least ten times. The V and J genes are TRBV9 and TRBJ2-7; D is unresolved. The germline V gene has CDR1 SGDLS and CDR2 YYNGEE. The CDR3 sequence is 13 residues long. V lost 4 bases and J lost 4, with 12 bases in between. The CDR3 coding sequence is TGTGCCAGCAGCCCCCCGTCAGGATACGAGCAGTACTTC. This gives the protein CASSPPSGYEQYF. The full variable domain, with the rest looked up from reference TRBV9 and TRBJ2-7, is DSGVTQTPKHLITATGQRVTLRCSPRSGDLSVYWYQQSLDQGLQFLIQYYNGEERAKGNILERFSAQQFPDLHSELNLSSLELGDSALYFCASSPPSGYEQYFGPGTRLTVT.

Sample share makes this clonotype medium-sized (0.01 to 0.1%). The V call is TRBV9, the J call TRBJ2-2, with D possibly being TRBD1 (5 bases). The V gene lost 0 bases and the J gene lost 6 bases, with 6 bases spanning the gap. The CDR3 has 13 residues. Germline CDR1 and CDR2: SGDLS and YYNGEE. CDR3 loop: CASSVGGSGELFF. Written as DNA, the CDR3 is TGTGCCAGCAGCGTAGGGGGCTCCGGGGAGCTGTTTTTT.

This clonotype showed up many times. CDR3 region: CASSSRSSYEQYF. The CDR3 nucleotides read TGTGCCAGCAGCTCCAGAAGCTCCTACGAGCAGTACTTC. This chain joins TRBV9 and TRBJ2-7; D unresolved. This CDR3 region has 13 residues. Germline loops: CDR1 SGDLS, CDR2 YYNGEE. Trimming took off 4 bases at V and 0 bases at J, with 8 bases between the two ends.

This clonotype is labeled medium-sized. The chain uses TRBV9 and TRBJ2-7; tentatively, D is TRBD2 (6 bases). Trimming took off 0 bases at V and 0 bases at J, with 10 bases between the two ends. Germline V CDR1 and CDR2: SGDLS, YYNGEE. The CDR3 contains 15 residues. CDR3 amino acids: CASSVGGTASYEQYF. The DNA of the CDR3 is TGTGCCAGCAGCGTAGGGGGGACTGCCTCCTACGAGCAGTACTTC.

The sample holds many counts of this clonotype. The chain recombines TRBV9 with TRBJ2-1, with 8 bases fitting TRBD2. The CDR3 totals 15 residues. The germline V gene has CDR1 SGDLS and CDR2 YYNGEE. The trim removed 4 bases at V and 3 bases at J, leaving 6 bases unmatched. In nucleotides, the CDR3 is TGTGCCAGCAGCCCCAGCGGGAGTCTCTACAATGAGCAGTTCTTC. Residues: CASSPSGSLYNEQFF.

This clonotype was seen repeatedly, ten times or more. This chain links TRBV9 with TRBJ2-1; 8 bases map to TRBD1. Per the germline V gene, CDR1 is SGDLS and CDR2 is YYNGEE. The CDR3 length is 16 residues. V gave up 4 bases and J gave up 7 bases; unmatched junction bases: 13. The DNA of the CDR3 is TGTGCCAGCAGCCCCTCCGGGCAGGGGGCCTGGAATGAGCAGTTCTTC. Its translation: CASSPSGQGAWNEQFF.

In its sample, this clonotype was seen many times. The chain carries TRBV9 and TRBJ2-1; D gene unclear. The CDR3 is 14 residues long. Trimming took off 0 bases at V and 4 bases at J, with 8 bases between the two ends. The germline V gene has CDR1 SGDLS and CDR2 YYNGEE. CDR3 bases: TGTGCCAGCAGCGTAGTTGACCAATACAATGAGCAGTTCTTC. Its protein is CASSVVDQYNEQFF.

This clonotype has ten or more counts. The chain joins TRBV9 to TRBJ1-1; a possible D gene is TRBD1 (6 bases). The V end was cut by 0 bases, the J end by 1 base, with 7 bases between. The germline V gene encodes CDR1 SGDLS and CDR2 YYNGEE. This CDR3 has 14 residues. CDR3 amino acids: CASSVADRNTEAFF. In DNA, the CDR3 is TGTGCCAGCAGCGTAGCGGACAGGAACACTGAAGCTTTCTTT. The complete variable domain, with remaining parts taken from reference TRBV9 and TRBJ1-1, reads DSGVTQTPKHLITATGQRVTLRCSPRSGDLSVYWYQQSLDQGLQFLIQYYNGEERAKGNILERFSAQQFPDLHSELNLSSLELGDSALYFCASSVADRNTEAFFGQGTRLTVV.

This clonotype was picked up many times. The chain carries TRBV9 and TRBJ2-5; D is perhaps TRBD1 or TRBD2 (5 bases each). In germline, CDR1 is SGDLS, CDR2 YYNGEE. V shed 0 bases and J shed 4 bases, with 16 bases lying between them. This CDR3 has 16 amino acids. Here the CDR3 DNA reads TGTGCCAGCAGCGTAGGAGGGACCGATCTGGGAGAGACCCAGTACTTC. Its translation: CASSVGGTDLGETQYF.

This clonotype was counted at least ten times. CDR3 region: CASSAGTTGANVLTF. CDR3 DNA: TGTGCCAGCAGCGCCGGTACTACTGGGGCCAACGTCCTGACTTTC. The rearrangement links TRBV9 to TRBJ2-6, with no clear D. The CDR3 is 15 amino acids. Trimming pared 3 bases from V and 2 bases from J, leaving 9 bases between. Germline assignment: CDR1 SGDLS and CDR2 YYNGEE.

There are a few counts of this clonotype. The chain recombines TRBV21-1 with TRBJ2-1; TRBD1 is taken as the D call from the table, unchecked against the DNA. TRBV21-1 is a listed pseudogene. This CDR3 spans 12 amino acids. CDR3 sequence (DNA): TGTGCCAGCAGCTTATGGGACCAATTGCAGTTCTTC. Its protein product is CASSLWDQLQFF.

This clonotype was found many times. The chain has TRBV9 and TRBJ1-2; D perhaps matches TRBD1 (5 bases). V was shortened by 5 bases and J by 0 bases, with 11 bases between the two germline ends. Germline CDR1 reads SGDLS; CDR2 reads YYNGEE. The CDR3 contains 14 residues. The CDR3 DNA sequence: TGTGCCAGCAGTCGGGACGGAGCTAACTATGGCTACACCTTC. Its translation: CASSRDGANYGYTF.

This clonotype was detected ten times or more. V gene TRBV9 combines with J gene TRBJ2-2; D perhaps matches TRBD1 (6 bases). With 2 bases removed from V and 6 bases from J, the gap between germline ends came to 14 bases. Germline V gene data show CDR1 as SGDLS and CDR2 as YYNGEE. This CDR3 has 15 residues. In DNA, the CDR3 is TGTGCCAGCAGCGTTGCCTCAGGGGTTGCCGGGGAGCTGTTTTTT. As protein: CASSVASGVAGELFF.

This clonotype was detected ten times or more. The V and J genes are TRBV9 and TRBJ2-1, with 9 bases lining up with TRBD1. Germline V gene lookup returns CDR1 SGDLS and CDR2 YYNGEE. CDR3 length equals 15 residues. Trimming cost V 7 bases and J 7 bases; bases outside gene matches: 12. The CDR3 region is CASGTGTGSQNEQFF. CDR3 nucleotides: TGTGCCAGCGGAACCGGGACAGGGAGTCAAAATGAGCAGTTCTTC.

At least ten counts were recorded for this clonotype. This sequence joins TRBV9 and TRBJ2-1; D call uncertain. CDR3 length: 12 residues. V was trimmed by 4 bases and J by 6 bases, leaving 8 bases between them. CDR1 SGDLS and CDR2 YYNGEE come from the germline V gene. The CDR3 DNA follows: TGTGCCAGCAGCTCGGCTTCCAATGAGCAGTTCTTC. Protein product: CASSSASNEQFF.

Ten or more counts support this clonotype. Here the CDR3 reads CASSPTSGRVGEQFF. In nucleotides, the CDR3 is TGTGCCAGCAGCCCTACTAGCGGGAGGGTCGGTGAGCAGTTCTTC. The chain carries TRBV9 and TRBJ2-1, with 13 bases lining up with TRBD2. In germline, CDR1 is SGDLS, CDR2 YYNGEE. J gave up 9 bases and V 4 bases, and 7 bases lay outside the gene matches. This CDR3 is built from 15 residues.

Many counts were recorded for this clonotype. The rearrangement joins TRBV9 to TRBJ2-7, with TRBD1 identical over 10 bases. The CDR3 loop spans 16 amino acids. Germline V gene lookup returns CDR1 SGDLS and CDR2 YYNGEE. V gave up 0 bases and J gave up 2 bases; unmatched junction bases: 5. CDR3 amino acids: CASSVGPGQGTYEQYF. CDR3 DNA sequence: TGTGCCAGCAGCGTAGGGCCGGGACAGGGGACCTACGAGCAGTACTTC.